The source of this T cell receptor beta chain is a study of T cells and Merkel cell carcinoma outcomes. Study-wide results and caveats: Repertoire plus T-cell density reportedly predicted Merkel cell carcinoma outcomes.

Concerning this clone itself: Its specificity is unknown.

Germline values: CDR1 SGHAT, CDR2 FQNNGV. V lost 3 bases to trimming and J lost 4 bases; unmatched junction nucleotides: 1. The CDR3 totals 14 residues. The repertoire was sequenced with immunoSEQ multiplex PCR; TCRdb's copy has only in-frame clones and lacks some. This sample has more than 12,000 clones, with roughly 92% found just once. The clonotype was recovered from a human donor with Merkel cell carcinoma. The genes are TRBV11-2 and TRBJ2-5; 11 bases agree with TRBD2. Sequencing was performed on tumor tissue from Merkel cell carcinoma. The DNA for the CDR3 is TGTGCCAGCAGCTTCACTAGCGGGGGAGAGACCCAGTACTTC. The encoded protein is CASSFTSGGETQYF.